This T cell receptor beta chain was obtained from a study of CXCR3-negative and CXCR3-positive naive CD8 T cells. The authors made the TRB cDNA libraries by 5' RACE using UMI labels. TCRdb reprocessed the 5' RACE reads and reports one entry per CDR3 protein, with no DNA. In total, the table holds roughly 90,000 distinct CDR3 sequences. The CDR3 is made up of 12 amino acids. Germline CDR1 MNHEY, CDR2 SMNVEV (reference sequence). The sequencing input was naive CXCR3- CD8+ T cells from blood. Subset noted: CD45RO-CCR7+CD27+CD95- naive CD8+ T cells lacking CXCR3 (TNR3-). The chain uses TRBV27 and TRBJ2-7; as DNA is missing, the TRBD2 call by TCRdb cannot be tested. This clonotype originated in a human donor in good health. Some clones in this sample may be carry-over from other donors' samples. The CDR3 spells CASGLTGGEQYF.